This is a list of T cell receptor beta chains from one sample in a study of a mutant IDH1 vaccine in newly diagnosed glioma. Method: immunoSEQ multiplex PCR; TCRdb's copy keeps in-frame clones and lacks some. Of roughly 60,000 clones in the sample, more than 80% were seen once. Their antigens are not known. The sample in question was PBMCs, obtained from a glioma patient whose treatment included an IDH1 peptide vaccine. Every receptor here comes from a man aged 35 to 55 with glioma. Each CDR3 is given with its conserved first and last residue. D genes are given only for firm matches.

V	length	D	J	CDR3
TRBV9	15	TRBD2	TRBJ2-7	CASSVGVAGDYEQYF
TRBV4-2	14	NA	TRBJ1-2	CASSQVGTLEGYTF
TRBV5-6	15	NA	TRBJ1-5	CASSSTDLSNQPQHF
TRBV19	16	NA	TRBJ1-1	CASSIFRGAGNTEAFF
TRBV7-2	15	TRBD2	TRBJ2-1	CASSLDASGGNEQFF
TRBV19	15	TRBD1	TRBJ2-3	CASSPTGDSMYTQYF
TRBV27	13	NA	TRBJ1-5	CASSFNSNQPQHF
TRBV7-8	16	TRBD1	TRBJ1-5	CASSLKGRGTDQPQHF
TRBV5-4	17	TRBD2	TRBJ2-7	CASSSYRTSGSGYEQYF
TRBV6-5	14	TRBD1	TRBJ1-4	CASSIGQGNEKLFF
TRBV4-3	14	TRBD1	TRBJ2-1	CASKQGSSYNEQFF
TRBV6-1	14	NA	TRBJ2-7	CASSVTGITYEQYF
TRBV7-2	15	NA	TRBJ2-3	CASSPNGGATDTQYF
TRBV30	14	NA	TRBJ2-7	CAWSVRQGSSEQYF
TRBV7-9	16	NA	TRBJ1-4	CASSLALGRGGEKLFF
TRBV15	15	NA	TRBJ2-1	CATSRAWTGRDEQFF
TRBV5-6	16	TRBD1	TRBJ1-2	CASSFGFTGGTYGYTF